The 3 T cell receptor beta chains below were found in one sample sequenced in a study of radiotherapy plus CTLA-4 blockade in lung cancer. This table comes from immunoSEQ multiplex PCR, and its TCRdb copy is limited to in-frame clones, with some not included. In the table there are fewer than 140,000 clones, roughly 84% of which are singletons. The starting material was peripheral blood, obtained from a patient treated with radiotherapy plus ipilimumab. The source of these receptors is a human donor with non-small cell lung cancer that progressed on radiotherapy plus ipilimumab. Some clones in this sample may be carry-over from other donors' samples.

J is TRBJ1-4 and V is TRBV9, with D possibly being TRBD1 (6 bases). The CDR3 is made up of 15 amino acids. The ends were cut back, 4 bases at V and 7 bases at J, with 17 bases in the middle. In germline, CDR1 is SGDLS, CDR2 YYNGEE. The CDR3 loop is CASSYTTGSGEKLFF. CDR3 DNA sequence: TGTGCCAGCAGCTATACTACAGGGTCGGGTGAAAAACTGTTTTTT.

V and J are TRBV6-5 and TRBJ1-2; D unclear. CDR1 is MNHEY, CDR2 SVGAGI, per germline. The CDR3 runs 16 residues. The V gene lost 0 bases and the J gene lost 4 bases, with 15 bases spanning the gap. The CDR3 nucleotides are TGTGCCAGCAGTTACTCCCAGACCATACTTATCTATGGCTACACCTTC. Protein product: CASSYSQTILIYGYTF.

This chain joins TRBV27 and TRBJ1-2; 10 positions match TRBD1. Germline V gene lookup returns CDR1 MNHEY and CDR2 SMNVEV (reference sequence). The V segment lost 5 bases and the J segment 6 bases; nucleotides outside the gene matches: 3. This CDR3 is built from 13 residues. CDR3 in amino acids: CASSLDRGDGYTF. The DNA of the CDR3 is TGTGCCAGCAGTCTGGACAGGGGGGATGGCTACACCTTC.